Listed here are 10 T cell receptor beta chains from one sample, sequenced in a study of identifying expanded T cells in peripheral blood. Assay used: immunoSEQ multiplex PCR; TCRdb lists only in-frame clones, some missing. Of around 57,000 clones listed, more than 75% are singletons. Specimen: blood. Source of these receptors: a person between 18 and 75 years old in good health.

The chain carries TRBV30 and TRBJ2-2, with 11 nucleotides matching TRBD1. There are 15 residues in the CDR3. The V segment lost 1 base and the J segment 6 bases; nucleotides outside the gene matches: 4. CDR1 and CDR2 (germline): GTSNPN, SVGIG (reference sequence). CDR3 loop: CAWSDPGQGAGELFF. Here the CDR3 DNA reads TGTGCCTGGAGTGATCCGGGACAGGGGGCCGGGGAGCTGTTTTTT.

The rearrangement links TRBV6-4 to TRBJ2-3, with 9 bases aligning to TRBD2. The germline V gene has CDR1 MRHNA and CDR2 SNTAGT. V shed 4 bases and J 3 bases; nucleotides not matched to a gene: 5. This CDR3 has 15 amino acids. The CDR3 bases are TGTGCCAGCAGTGGTCTAGCGGGGCAAACAGATACGCAGTATTTT. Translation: CASSGLAGQTDTQYF.

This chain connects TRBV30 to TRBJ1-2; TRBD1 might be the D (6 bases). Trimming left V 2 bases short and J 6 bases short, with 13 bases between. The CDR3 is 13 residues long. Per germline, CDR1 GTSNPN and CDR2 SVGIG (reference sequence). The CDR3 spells CAWSHRVANGYTF. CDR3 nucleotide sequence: TGTGCCTGGAGTCACAGGGTTGCAAATGGCTACACCTTC.

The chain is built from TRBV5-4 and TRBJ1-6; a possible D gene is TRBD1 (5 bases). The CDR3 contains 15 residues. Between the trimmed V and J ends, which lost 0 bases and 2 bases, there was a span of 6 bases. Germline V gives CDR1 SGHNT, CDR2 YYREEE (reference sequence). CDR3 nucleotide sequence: TGTGCCAGCAGCTTGGGGGGACCCTATAATTCACCCCTCCACTTT. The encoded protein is CASSLGGPYNSPLHF.

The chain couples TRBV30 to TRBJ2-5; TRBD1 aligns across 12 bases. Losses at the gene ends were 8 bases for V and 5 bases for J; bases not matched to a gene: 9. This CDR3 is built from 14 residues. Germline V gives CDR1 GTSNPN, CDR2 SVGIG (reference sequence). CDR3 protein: CAHAGQGAEETQYF. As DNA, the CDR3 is TGTGCCCACGCGGGACAGGGGGCGGAGGAGACCCAGTACTTC. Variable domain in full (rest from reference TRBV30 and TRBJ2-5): SQTIHQWPATLVQPVGSPLSLECTVEGTSNPNLYWYRQAAGRGLQLLFYSVGIGQISSEVPQNLSASRPQDRQFILSSKKLLLSDSGFYLCAHAGQGAEETQYFGPGTRLLVL.

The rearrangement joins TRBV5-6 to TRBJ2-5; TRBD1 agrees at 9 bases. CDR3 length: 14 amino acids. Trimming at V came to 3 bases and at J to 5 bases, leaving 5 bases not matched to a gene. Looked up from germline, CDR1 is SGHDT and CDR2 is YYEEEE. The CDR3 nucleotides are TGTGCCAGCAGCTCTACGACAGGGGGGGAGACCCAGTACTTC. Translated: CASSSTTGGETQYF.

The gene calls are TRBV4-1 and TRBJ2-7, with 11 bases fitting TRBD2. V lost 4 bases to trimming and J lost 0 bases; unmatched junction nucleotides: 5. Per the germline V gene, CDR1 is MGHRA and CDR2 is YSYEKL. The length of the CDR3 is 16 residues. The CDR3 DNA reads TGCGCCAGCAGCCGAGAACTAGCGGGGGCCTCCTACGAGCAGTACTTC. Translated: CASSRELAGASYEQYF.

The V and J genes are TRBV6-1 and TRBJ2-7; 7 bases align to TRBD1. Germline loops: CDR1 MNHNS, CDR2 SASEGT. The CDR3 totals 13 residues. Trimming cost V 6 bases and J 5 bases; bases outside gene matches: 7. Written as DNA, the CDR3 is TGTGCCAGCAGACTCGACAGGGCCCACGAGCAGTACTTC. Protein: CASRLDRAHEQYF.

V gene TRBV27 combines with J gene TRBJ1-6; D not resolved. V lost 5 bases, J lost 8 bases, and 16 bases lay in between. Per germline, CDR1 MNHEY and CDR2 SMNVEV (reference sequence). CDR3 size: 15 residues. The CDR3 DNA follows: TGTGCCAGCAGTCCGAGCCTGACTGGTGATTCACCCCTCCACTTT. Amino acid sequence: CASSPSLTGDSPLHF.

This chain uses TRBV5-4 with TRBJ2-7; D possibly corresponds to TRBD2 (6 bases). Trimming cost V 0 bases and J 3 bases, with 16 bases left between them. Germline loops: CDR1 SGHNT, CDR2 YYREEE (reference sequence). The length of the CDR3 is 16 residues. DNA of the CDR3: TGTGCCAGCAGCTTGGACGGGAGCTCCTCCTACTACGAGCAGTACTTC. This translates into CASSLDGSSSYYEQYF.